These T cell receptor beta chains were read from a single sample in a study of blood T cell repertoires in COVID-19. Assay used: immunoSEQ multiplex PCR; TCRdb lists only in-frame clones, some missing. This table has about 98,000 clones, 87% appearing once. Sequenced material: peripheral blood. These TCRs come from a man in his 70s with acute or convalescent COVID-19. The CDR3 runs from the conserved cysteine through the conserved F or W. Fields, in order: J gene, CDR3 length, V gene, D gene, clone size, CDR3 protein, CDR3 DNA. A D gene is named only where the DNA matches it firmly. Only some rows state a clone size, as once, few, many or a class for expanded clones.

J: TRBJ1-1
length: 14
V: TRBV7-6
D: NA
size: NA
CDR3: CASSSRGAGTEAFF
DNA: TGTGCCAGCAGCTCCAGAGGGGCGGGAACTGAAGCTTTCTTT

J: TRBJ1-3
length: 13
V: TRBV29-1
D: NA
size: NA
CDR3: CSVELSSGNTIYF
DNA: TGCAGCGTTGAGTTGAGCTCTGGAAACACCATATATTTT

J: TRBJ1-1
length: 13
V: TRBV29-1
D: NA
size: NA
CDR3: CSVNREGNTEAFF
DNA: TGCAGCGTTAACAGGGAGGGGAACACTGAAGCTTTCTTT

J: TRBJ2-5
length: 14
V: TRBV2
D: TRBD1
size: NA
CDR3: CAGKGQAALETQYF
DNA: TGTGCCGGAAAGGGACAGGCAGCCCTCGAGACCCAGTACTTC

J: TRBJ2-2
length: 15
V: TRBV24-1
D: NA
size: NA
CDR3: CATSDTGGNTGELFF
DNA: TGTGCCACCTCCGATACTGGCGGGAACACCGGGGAGCTGTTTTTT

J: TRBJ1-1
length: 15
V: TRBV2
D: NA
size: few
CDR3: CASRAEEEAYTEAFF
DNA: TGTGCCAGCAGGGCCGAGGAGGAAGCGTACACTGAAGCTTTCTTT

J: TRBJ2-1
length: 17
V: TRBV24-1
D: TRBD1
size: NA
CDR3: CATSDRTGGGRYNEQFF
DNA: TGTGCCACCAGTGACCGGACAGGGGGCGGGCGTTACAATGAGCAGTTCTTC

J: TRBJ1-4
length: 16
V: TRBV5-6
D: TRBD1
size: NA
CDR3: CASSPDRGRVGEKLFF
DNA: TGTGCCAGCAGCCCGGACAGGGGGCGCGTGGGTGAAAAACTGTTTTTT

J: TRBJ2-3
length: 15
V: TRBV6-5
D: NA
size: NA
CDR3: CASREDSTSTDTQYF
DNA: TGTGCCAGCAGGGAGGACAGTACTAGCACAGATACGCAGTATTTT

J: TRBJ1-4
length: 13
V: TRBV27
D: TRBD1
size: few
CDR3: CASQGQTNEKLFF
DNA: TGTGCCAGCCAGGGACAGACTAATGAAAAACTGTTTTTT

J: TRBJ2-5
length: 16
V: TRBV28
D: TRBD2
size: NA
CDR3: CASSLAGEGPKETQYF
DNA: TGTGCCAGCAGTTTGGCGGGGGAGGGACCAAAAGAGACCCAGTACTTC

J: TRBJ1-5
length: 15
V: TRBV28
D: NA
size: NA
CDR3: CASSNYREHDQPQHF
DNA: TGTGCCAGCAGTAACTACAGGGAGCACGATCAGCCCCAGCATTTT

J: TRBJ1-6
length: 13
V: TRBV30
D: NA
size: NA
CDR3: CAWSTSSNSPLHF
DNA: TGTGCCTGGAGTACTTCGTCCAATTCACCCCTCCACTTT

J: TRBJ1-1
length: 13
V: TRBV30
D: NA
size: once
CDR3: CAWTRDYYTEAFF
DNA: TGTGCCTGGACCAGGGACTACTACACTGAAGCTTTCTTT

J: TRBJ1-1
length: 16
V: TRBV5-6
D: TRBD1
size: NA
CDR3: CASSPGQGVGYTEAFF
DNA: TGTGCCAGCAGCCCGGGGCAGGGGGTCGGCTACACTGAAGCTTTCTTT

J: TRBJ1-5
length: 15
V: TRBV6-6
D: NA
size: NA
CDR3: CASMGRRINNQPQHF
DNA: TGTGCCAGCATGGGCAGAAGAATAAACAATCAGCCCCAGCATTTT

J: TRBJ1-1
length: 18
V: TRBV7-2
D: NA
size: NA
CDR3: CASSPAREGVKFGAEAFF
DNA: TGTGCCAGCAGCCCCGCCAGGGAGGGGGTAAAATTTGGAGCTGAAGCTTTCTTT

J: TRBJ1-3
length: 16
V: TRBV2
D: TRBD1
size: NA
CDR3: CASSSRPGGGGNTIYF
DNA: TGTGCCAGCAGTTCCCGTCCAGGGGGAGGTGGAAACACCATATATTTT

J: TRBJ1-5
length: 16
V: TRBV5-6
D: TRBD1
size: NA
CDR3: CASSPQGADSNQPQHF
DNA: TGTGCCAGCAGCCCTCAGGGGGCCGATAGCAATCAGCCCCAGCATTTT

J: TRBJ1-4
length: 15
V: TRBV5-1
D: TRBD1
size: NA
CDR3: CASSLQGARDEKLFF
DNA: TGCGCCAGCAGCTTACAGGGGGCGAGGGATGAAAAACTGTTTTTT

J: TRBJ2-1
length: 15
V: TRBV7-9
D: TRBD2
size: NA
CDR3: CASSFGTSGVYEQFF
DNA: TGTGCCAGCAGCTTTGGGACTAGCGGGGTCTATGAGCAGTTCTTC

J: TRBJ1-1
length: 12
V: TRBV27
D: NA
size: NA
CDR3: CASSFRGSEAFF
DNA: TGTGCCAGCAGTTTTCGGGGTTCCGAAGCTTTCTTT

J: TRBJ1-2
length: 13
V: TRBV3-1/TRBV3-2
D: NA
size: NA
CDR3: CASSSGDPYGYTF
DNA: TGTGCCAGCAGCTCAGGGGACCCCTATGGCTACACCTTC

J: TRBJ2-6
length: 18
V: TRBV11-2
D: NA
size: NA
CDR3: CASSLDRFVGSNINVLTF
DNA: TGTGCCAGCAGCTTAGATCGGTTTGTAGGGAGCAACATAAACGTCCTGACTTTC

J: TRBJ1-2
length: 14
V: TRBV2
D: NA
size: NA
CDR3: CASSDSIRANGYTF
DNA: TGTGCCAGCAGTGACTCCATCAGGGCGAATGGCTACACCTTC

J: TRBJ2-1
length: 19
V: TRBV9
D: TRBD2
size: NA
CDR3: CASSSRTSGGPSSYNEQFF
DNA: TGTGCCAGCAGCTCACGGACTAGCGGGGGGCCAAGCTCCTACAATGAGCAGTTCTTC

J: TRBJ2-2
length: 14
V: TRBV3-1/TRBV3-2
D: NA
size: once
CDR3: CASTGAGGTGELFF
DNA: TGTGCCAGCACGGGGGCAGGGGGCACCGGGGAGCTGTTTTTT

J: TRBJ1-4
length: 14
V: TRBV29-1
D: NA
size: NA
CDR3: CSVAEQGIREKLFF
DNA: TGCAGCGTTGCGGAGCAGGGGATCCGAGAAAAACTGTTTTTT

J: TRBJ2-1
length: 16
V: TRBV28
D: TRBD2
size: NA
CDR3: CASSYALAGMYNEQFF
DNA: TGTGCCAGCAGCTACGCTCTAGCGGGGATGTACAATGAGCAGTTCTTC

J: TRBJ1-2
length: 13
V: TRBV6-5
D: NA
size: once
CDR3: CASRGTNRDGYTF
DNA: TGTGCCAGCAGGGGGACAAACAGGGACGGCTACACCTTC

J: TRBJ1-4
length: 15
V: TRBV5-5
D: TRBD1
size: NA
CDR3: CASSRLTGENEKLFF
DNA: TGTGCCAGCAGCCGTTTGACAGGGGAAAATGAAAAACTGTTTTTT

J: TRBJ2-7
length: 14
V: TRBV28
D: TRBD1
size: NA
CDR3: CASSSDRGGYEQYF
DNA: TGTGCCAGCAGTTCGGACAGGGGGGGCTACGAGCAGTACTTC

J: TRBJ1-5
length: 13
V: TRBV3-1/TRBV3-2
D: NA
size: NA
CDR3: CASSQGQVQPQHF
DNA: TGTGCCAGCAGCCAAGGGCAAGTCCAGCCCCAGCATTTT

J: TRBJ1-1
length: 10
V: TRBV29-1
D: NA
size: NA
CDR3: CSVSGGEAFF
DNA: TGCAGCGTCTCGGGAGGTGAAGCTTTCTTT

J: TRBJ1-5
length: 16
V: TRBV9
D: TRBD1
size: NA
CDR3: CASSKGQARDGQPQHF
DNA: TGTGCCAGCAGCAAAGGACAGGCAAGGGATGGTCAGCCCCAGCATTTT

J: TRBJ1-1
length: 12
V: TRBV19
D: NA
size: few
CDR3: CASTRGNTEAFF
DNA: TGTGCCAGTACCAGGGGGAACACTGAAGCTTTCTTT

J: TRBJ2-5
length: 14
V: TRBV19
D: TRBD1
size: NA
CDR3: CASSTQGAGETQYF
DNA: TGTGCCAGTAGTACACAGGGGGCGGGAGAGACCCAGTACTTC

J: TRBJ1-6
length: 14
V: TRBV28
D: NA
size: NA
CDR3: CASTVAGQDSPLHF
DNA: TGTGCCAGCACCGTCGCAGGGCAAGATTCACCCCTCCACTTT

J: TRBJ1-1
length: 14
V: TRBV11-3
D: NA
size: NA
CDR3: CASSQDSMNTEAFF
DNA: TGTGCCAGCAGCCAGGACAGCATGAACACTGAAGCTTTCTTT

J: TRBJ1-3
length: 14
V: TRBV19
D: NA
size: few
CDR3: CASTPTATGNTIYF
DNA: TGTGCCAGTACCCCCACAGCTACTGGAAACACCATATATTTT

J: TRBJ2-2
length: 14
V: TRBV6-4
D: NA
size: few
CDR3: CASSDKGGTGELFF
DNA: TGTGCCAGCAGTGACAAAGGGGGCACCGGGGAGCTGTTTTTT

J: TRBJ1-3
length: 16
V: TRBV9
D: NA
size: NA
CDR3: CASSVAPGGGGNTIYF
DNA: TGTGCCAGCAGCGTAGCTCCGGGAGGGGGTGGAAACACCATATATTTT

J: TRBJ2-1
length: 13
V: TRBV20-1
D: NA
size: NA
CDR3: CSASPIGRGEQFF
DNA: TGCAGTGCTAGTCCAATCGGTCGGGGTGAGCAGTTCTTC

J: TRBJ1-1
length: 12
V: TRBV3-1/TRBV3-2
D: NA
size: NA
CDR3: CASSPQLSDVSF
DNA: TGTGCCAGCAGTCCACAATTGAGCGACGTTTCCTTT

J: TRBJ2-5
length: 14
V: TRBV27
D: NA
size: NA
CDR3: CASSPWGPQETQYF
DNA: TGTGCCAGCAGTCCCTGGGGGCCCCAAGAGACCCAGTACTTC

J: TRBJ1-5
length: 16
V: TRBV28
D: NA
size: NA
CDR3: CASSLPFGQRNQPQHF
DNA: TGTGCCAGCAGTCTCCCGTTTGGACAGCGTAATCAGCCCCAGCATTTT

J: TRBJ1-5
length: 23
V: TRBV12-2
D: NA
size: NA
CDR3: CASRCRSPSILVMGLDSPSSQHF
DNA: NA

J: TRBJ1-1
length: 12
V: TRBV29-1
D: TRBD1
size: NA
CDR3: CSAGTVETEAFF
DNA: TGCAGCGCCGGGACAGTAGAGACTGAAGCTTTCTTT

J: TRBJ1-6
length: 13
V: TRBV19
D: TRBD1
size: NA
CDR3: CASRRDSHSPLHF
DNA: TGTGCCAGCCGCCGGGACAGCCACTCACCCCTCCACTTT

J: TRBJ2-3
length: 14
V: TRBV24-1
D: NA
size: NA
CDR3: CATSDPGTADTQYF
DNA: TGTGCCACCAGTGACCCGGGGACTGCTGATACGCAGTACTTT

J: TRBJ2-5
length: 16
V: TRBV29-1
D: NA
size: NA
CDR3: CSVDPPNEALVQTQYF
DNA: TGCAGCGTTGACCCCCCGAATGAAGCTCTTGTTCAGACCCAGTACTTC

J: TRBJ1-2
length: 13
V: TRBV5-6
D: TRBD1
size: NA
CDR3: CASSRDRDYGYTF
DNA: TGTGCCAGCAGCCGAGACAGGGACTATGGCTACACCTTC

J: TRBJ2-7
length: 15
V: TRBV6-5
D: TRBD1
size: NA
CDR3: CASSGQAQYSYEQYF
DNA: TGTGCCAGCAGCGGACAGGCCCAATATTCCTACGAGCAGTACTTC

J: TRBJ1-6
length: 14
V: TRBV11-2
D: TRBD1
size: NA
CDR3: CASSLGQGGSPLHF
DNA: TGTGCCAGCAGCTTGGGACAGGGTGGCTCACCCCTCCACTTT

J: TRBJ1-1
length: 14
V: TRBV3-1/TRBV3-2
D: TRBD1
size: NA
CDR3: CASSHGTGNTEAFF
DNA: TGTGCCAGCAGCCACGGGACAGGGAACACTGAAGCTTTCTTT

J: TRBJ2-2
length: 16
V: TRBV19
D: NA
size: NA
CDR3: CASSIVDSSNTGELFF
DNA: TGTGCCAGTAGTATAGTTGACAGTTCGAACACCGGGGAGCTGTTTTTT

J: TRBJ1-1
length: 13
V: TRBV30
D: TRBD1
size: NA
CDR3: CAWSVARDSEAFF
DNA: TGTGCCTGGAGTGTAGCCCGGGACAGTGAAGCTTTCTTT

J: TRBJ1-6
length: 18
V: TRBV19
D: NA
size: NA
CDR3: CASSIFPPETAYNSPLHF
DNA: TGTGCCAGTAGTATCTTTCCACCGGAGACAGCCTATAATTCACCCCTCCACTTT

J: TRBJ1-2
length: 13
V: TRBV13
D: TRBD1
size: once
CDR3: CASSLGQDYGYTF
DNA: TGTGCCAGCAGCTTGGGACAGGACTATGGCTACACCTTC

J: TRBJ1-3
length: 16
V: TRBV4-1
D: TRBD1
size: NA
CDR3: CASSQDRGTGEDTIYF
DNA: TGCGCCAGCAGCCAAGATAGGGGGACAGGGGAGGACACCATATATTTT